The 27 T cell receptor beta chains below were found in one sample sequenced in a study of blood T cell repertoires in COVID-19. Method: immunoSEQ multiplex PCR; TCRdb's copy keeps in-frame clones and lacks some. This table holds more than 250,000 clones, roughly 85% found once. The sample taken for sequencing was PBMCs or T cells enriched from blood (not recorded which). The source is a woman between 40 and 50 years old who had recovered from COVID-19.

The chain uses TRBV9 and TRBJ2-3; 8 bases line up with TRBD2. Looked up from germline, CDR1 is SGDLS and CDR2 is YYNGEE. After removal of 0 bases from V and 1 base from J, the junction contained 4 bases not matched to a gene. The CDR3 sequence is 16 residues long. CDR3: CASSVAPGGGTDTQYF. The CDR3 bases are TGTGCCAGCAGCGTAGCTCCGGGGGGGGGCACAGATACGCAGTATTTT.

The chain couples TRBV10-1 to TRBJ2-1; tentatively, D is TRBD1 (5 bases). The CDR3 has 12 residues. Germline V CDR1 and CDR2: WNHNN, SYGVQD (reference sequence). V lost 6 bases, J lost 11 bases, and 14 bases lay in between. This CDR3 reads CASSPMQGKQFF. The CDR3 DNA follows: TGCGCCAGCAGCCCCATGCAGGGCAAGCAGTTCTTC.

The rearrangement joins TRBV11-2 to TRBJ2-1, with 7 positions matching TRBD1. The CDR3 totals 14 residues. Unmatched junction bases numbered 4, after V lost 2 bases and J lost 6 bases. The germline V gene has CDR1 SGHAT and CDR2 FQNNGV. The CDR3 region has the DNA TGTGCCAGCAGCTTAACAGGGGTAATCAATGAGCAGTTCTTC. Its translation: CASSLTGVINEQFF.

CDR3 sequence (DNA): TGTGCCAGCAGCTTATCGGGGGGAAATTCCTACGAGCAGTACTTC. Translated: CASSLSGGNSYEQYF. This chain uses TRBV7-2 with TRBJ2-7, with 7 bases lining up with TRBD2. J gave up 1 base and V 2 bases, and 5 bases lay outside the gene matches. Germline CDR1 and CDR2: SGHTA and FQGNSA. CDR3 length: 15 residues.

V usage is TRBV28 and J usage is TRBJ1-5; 7 positions match TRBD1. This CDR3 is 15 amino acids long. V shed 7 bases and J 2 bases; nucleotides not matched to a gene: 8. The V gene's germline CDR1 is MDHEN and CDR2 SYDVKM. CDR3 sequence: CASKAGGRGNQPQHF. Written as DNA, the CDR3 is TGTGCCAGCAAAGCAGGGGGAAGAGGCAATCAGCCCCAGCATTTT.

The genes are TRBV7-3 and TRBJ2-5; 7 bases map to TRBD1. V lost 5 bases, J lost 5 bases, and 5 bases stayed unmatched. Per germline, CDR1 SGHTA and CDR2 FQGTGA. This CDR3 spans 13 amino acids. This CDR3 is CASSQGQTETQYF. The CDR3 DNA reads TGTGCCAGCAGCCAGGGACAGACGGAGACCCAGTACTTC.

The V call is TRBV5-1, the J call TRBJ2-3; TRBD2 matches 7 bases. This CDR3 is built from 17 residues. V shed 1 base and J 1 base; nucleotides not matched to a gene: 9. Germline lookup yields CDR1 SGHRS and CDR2 YFSETQ. CDR3 DNA: TGCGCCAGCAGCTTGACCCCTTCGAGCGGGGGCACAGATACGCAGTATTTT. It is translated as CASSLTPSSGGTDTQYF.

There are a few counts of this clone. The chain couples TRBV6-4 to TRBJ2-2; D call uncertain. There are 13 residues in the CDR3. The V end lost 10 bases, the J end lost 2 bases, and 11 bases lay between the germline ends. Germline lookup yields CDR1 MRHNA and CDR2 SNTAGT. The CDR3 nucleotides read TGTGCCACTGACTCGATAAACACCGGGGAGCTGTTTTTT. As protein: CATDSINTGELFF.

V and J are TRBV27 and TRBJ1-2; D is possibly TRBD1 (5 bases). Trimming removed 6 bases at V and 8 bases at J, with 19 bases between. Germline V gives CDR1 MNHEY, CDR2 SMNVEV (reference sequence). CDR3 length equals 14 residues. CDR3 protein: CASRPGMGVWGYTF. The CDR3 region has the DNA TGTGCCAGCAGACCAGGGATGGGTGTCTGGGGCTACACCTTC.

The chain carries TRBV28 and TRBJ1-4; 9 bases are shared with TRBD1. The CDR3 covers 15 residues. Germline V CDR1 and CDR2: MDHEN, SYDVKM. V gave up 5 bases and J gave up 5 bases; unmatched junction bases: 6. The CDR3 region is CASSLGGTGNEKLFF. The DNA of the CDR3 is TGTGCCAGCAGTCTGGGTGGGACAGGGAATGAAAAACTGTTTTTT.

The chain carries TRBV7-3 and TRBJ2-5; weak D call: TRBD2 (6 bases). The V gene lost 5 bases and the J gene lost 7 bases, with 14 bases spanning the gap. CDR1 is SGHTA and CDR2 is FQGTGA in the germline V gene. The CDR3 spans 13 residues. The CDR3 nucleotides are TGTGCCAGCAGCCCTAATGGGGGAGGGACCCAGTACTTC. It encodes CASSPNGGGTQYF. Based on the CDR3 plus reference TRBV7-3 and TRBJ2-5, the full variable domain is GAGVSQTPSNKVTEKGKYVELRCDPISGHTALYWYRQSLGQGPEFLIYFQGTGAADDSGLPNDRFFAVRPEGSVSTLKIQRTERGDSAVYLCASSPNGGGTQYFGPGTRLLVL.

In the case of this clone: The identical CDR3 is also encoded by other nucleotide sequences in the sample. In nucleotides, the CDR3 is TGCGCCAGCAGCTTACAGGGAAACTATGGCTACACCTTC. Amino acids: CASSLQGNYGYTF. The chain carries TRBV5-1 and TRBJ1-2, with D possibly matching TRBD1 (6 bases). V shed 2 bases and J shed 2 bases, with 7 bases lying between them. CDR1 SGHRS and CDR2 YFSETQ come from the germline V gene. The CDR3 loop spans 13 amino acids.

The chain uses TRBV5-1 and TRBJ2-1; D remains ambiguous. V was shortened by 4 bases and J by 4 bases, with 12 bases between the two germline ends. CDR3 length equals 14 residues. Germline loops: CDR1 SGHRS, CDR2 YFSETQ. Here the CDR3 reads CASSPQVPYNEQFF. CDR3 DNA: TGCGCCAGCAGCCCGCAGGTCCCATACAATGAGCAGTTCTTC.

The V gene is TRBV29-1, the J gene TRBJ2-7, with 11 bases that match TRBD1. CDR3 length: 15 amino acids. Germline-derived CDR1 and CDR2 are SQVTM and ANQGSEA. V lost 4 bases, J lost 5 bases, and 10 bases stayed unmatched. The CDR3 DNA sequence: TGCAGCGTTGTTGGACAGGGGGCGGTTTTCGACGAGCAGTACTTC. Amino acids: CSVVGQGAVFDEQYF.

The V gene is TRBV2, the J gene TRBJ2-3; 7 nucleotides align to TRBD2. The length of the CDR3 is 15 residues. V lost 7 bases, J lost 0 bases, and 7 bases stayed unmatched. The V gene's germline CDR1 is SNHLY and CDR2 FYNNEI. CDR3 DNA: TGTGCCAGCAAGACTAGCAGAGCTAGCACAGATACGCAGTATTTT. It translates to CASKTSRASTDTQYF.

The J gene is TRBJ2-5, the V gene TRBV28, with 11 bases matching TRBD2. With 3 bases clipped from V and 7 bases from J, the junction kept 7 bases outside the gene matches. CDR1 MDHEN and CDR2 SYDVKM come from the germline V gene. This CDR3 has 15 amino acids. DNA of the CDR3: TGTGCCAGCAGTTTTCTAGCGGGGGGAATAGGGACCCAGTACTTC. Translating gives CASSFLAGGIGTQYF.

This clone has at least ten counts. This CDR3 reads CASSVEGRGVLKNTGELFF. As DNA, the CDR3 is TGTGCCAGCAGCGTAGAGGGCAGGGGTGTGCTCAAGAACACCGGGGAGCTGTTTTTT. The chain has TRBV9 and TRBJ2-2; possibly TRBD1 for D (6 bases). The germline V gene encodes CDR1 SGDLS and CDR2 YYNGEE. V was shortened by 0 bases and J by 1 base, with 19 bases between the two germline ends. This CDR3 comprises 19 residues.

CDR3 amino acids: CATSGAGAVYNEQFF. CDR3 sequence (DNA): TGTGCCACCAGTGGGGCGGGAGCAGTCTACAATGAGCAGTTCTTC. V and J are TRBV24-1 and TRBJ2-1; 7 positions agree with TRBD2. Germline V gene data show CDR1 as KGHDR and CDR2 as SFDVKD. V shed 5 bases and J 3 bases; nucleotides not matched to a gene: 6. This CDR3 comprises 15 residues.

This clone came up a few times. The chain is built from TRBV7-3 and TRBJ2-7, with D maybe TRBD2 (6 bases). The CDR3 length is 14 residues. Deletions cut 3 bases from V and 7 bases from J, with 16 bases between. Germline assignment: CDR1 SGHTA and CDR2 FQGTGA. CDR3 loop: CASSFGPEGKEQYF. The CDR3 DNA reads as TGTGCCAGCAGCTTTGGACCGGAGGGGAAGGAGCAGTACTTC.

This clone was seen a handful of times. This chain links TRBV5-4 with TRBJ2-3, with D hard to call. Trimming stripped 0 bases from V and 0 bases from J, with 8 bases between. Germline loops: CDR1 SGHNT, CDR2 YYREEE (reference sequence). The CDR3 length is 15 residues. The CDR3 DNA follows: TGTGCCAGCAGCTTGGCGGGTCAGAGCACAGATACGCAGTATTTT. Amino acids: CASSLAGQSTDTQYF.

The gene calls are TRBV29-1 and TRBJ1-1; D unclear. CDR3 length equals 12 residues. The germline V gene has CDR1 SQVTM and CDR2 ANQGSEA. The V end was cut by 6 bases, the J end by 5 bases, with 13 bases between. CDR3 sequence: CSVGPGGTEAFF. The CDR3 DNA reads TGCAGCGTAGGGCCCGGAGGGACTGAAGCTTTCTTT.

The CDR3 loop is CASSSGTAVNEQFF. In DNA form, the CDR3 reads TGTGCCAGCAGTTCCGGGACAGCTGTCAATGAGCAGTTCTTC. The chain recombines TRBV28 with TRBJ2-1; 7 nucleotides match TRBD1. The CDR3 runs to 14 residues. Germline lookup yields CDR1 MDHEN and CDR2 SYDVKM. With 4 bases clipped from V and 6 bases from J, the junction kept 6 bases outside the gene matches.

J is TRBJ2-5 and V is TRBV11-2, with a tentative D call TRBD1 (6 bases). V was clipped by 3 bases and J by 5 bases, with 10 bases between them. This CDR3 spans 13 amino acids. Per germline, CDR1 SGHAT and CDR2 FQNNGV. The CDR3 DNA follows: TGTGCCAGCAGCTTGTGGGGGCCGGAGACCCAGTACTTC. Its translation is CASSLWGPETQYF.

The chain links TRBV15 to TRBJ2-3, with D possibly matching TRBD2 (7 bases). Germline lookup yields CDR1 LNHNV and CDR2 YYDKDF (reference sequence). Trimming shortened V by 3 bases and J by 0 bases, and 16 bases separated the two germline ends. The CDR3 is 17 amino acids. The CDR3, as DNA: TGTGCCACCAGCAGGGGGGGGCTAGGAGTAAGCACAGATACGCAGTATTTT. Its protein is CATSRGGLGVSTDTQYF.

J is TRBJ2-7 and V is TRBV3-1 (or the pseudogene TRBV3-2), with TRBD1 matching over 8 bases. Germline V lookup: CDR1 LGHDT, CDR2 YNNKEL (reference sequence). The CDR3 is 15 amino acids. The junction had 9 bases not matched to a gene; V was cut back by 1 base and J by 7 bases. The DNA of the CDR3 is TGTGCCAGCAGCCAAGGGGCTTCCAGGGGGCGGGAGCAGTACTTC. It specifies CASSQGASRGREQYF.

This chain connects TRBV7-8 to TRBJ2-5; 7 bases are shared with TRBD2. V lost 0 bases and J lost 2; bases outside the gene matches: 6. This CDR3 is built from 16 residues. The germline V gene has CDR1 SGHVS and CDR2 FQNEAQ. CDR3 region: CASSLAGTGGQETQYF. The CDR3 DNA reads TGTGCCAGCAGCTTAGCGGGGACGGGGGGTCAAGAGACCCAGTACTTC.

The rearrangement uses TRBV6-5 and TRBJ1-1, with D hard to call. Germline CDR1 is MNHEY and CDR2 is SVGAGI. The length of the CDR3 is 12 residues. V shed 5 bases and J shed 1 base, with 5 bases lying between them. The CDR3 loop reads CASSTRNTEAFF. CDR3 nucleotides: TGTGCCAGCAGTACTCGGAACACTGAAGCTTTCTTT.